This T cell receptor beta chain was found in a study of blood T cell repertoires in COVID-19. Overall study context: T cells, B-cell-depleted T cells, or PBMCs provided the cDNA or gDNA that served as material.

The V gene lost 3 bases and the J gene lost 1 base, with 8 bases spanning the gap. The CDR3 loop spans 14 amino acids. Germline CDR1 and CDR2: SGHTS and YDEGEE. The data were produced by immunoSEQ multiplex PCR, yet TCRdb's version contains in-frame clones alone and is incomplete. The data show roughly 51,000 clones, approximately 83% seen once. What was sequenced was peripheral blood. This sequence was found in a woman aged 80 or older with acute or convalescent COVID-19. The chain combines TRBV5-8 with TRBJ2-1, with D possibly matching TRBD1 (6 bases). The CDR3 coding sequence is TGTGCCAGCAGCTCTGGGACATCCTACAATGAGCAGTTCTTC. It specifies CASSSGTSYNEQFF.